These 11 T cell receptor beta chains originate from one sample sequenced in a study of shared clonotypes between healthy human individuals. Assay used: immunoSEQ multiplex PCR; TCRdb lists only in-frame clones, some missing. The data hold fewer than 1.8 million clones, with approximately 98.5% observed a single time. Input material: naive CD4+ T cells sorted from blood. Subset reported: CD45RA+ positively selected. The receptors were gathered from a man aged 25 to 40 in good health.

The chain uses TRBV6-4 and TRBJ2-1; D gene ambiguous. Between the trimmed V and J ends, which lost 5 bases and 4 bases, there was a span of 9 bases. This CDR3 contains 13 residues. The germline V gene encodes CDR1 MRHNA and CDR2 SNTAGT. This chain's CDR3 is CASSISVYNEQFF. The CDR3 DNA reads as TGTGCCAGCAGTATCTCCGTTTACAATGAGCAGTTCTTC.

This clone was detected only once. The chain joins TRBV18 to TRBJ1-1; D gene unclear. CDR3 length: 12 residues. The germline V gene encodes CDR1 KGHSH and CDR2 LQKENI. The ends were cut back, 4 bases at V and 0 bases at J, with 3 bases in the middle. CDR3 nucleotides: TGTGCCAGCTCACTGTTGAACACTGAAGCTTTCTTT. It specifies CASSLLNTEAFF. The whole variable domain, filled in from reference TRBV18 and TRBJ1-1, reads NAGVMQNPRHLVRRRGQEARLRCSPMKGHSHVYWYRQLPEEGLKFMVYLQKENIIDESGMPKERFSAEFPKEGPSILRIQQVVRGDSAAYFCASSLLNTEAFFGQGTRLTVV.

The chain links TRBV19 to TRBJ2-2, with 7 positions matching TRBD2. Germline-derived CDR1 and CDR2 are LNHDA and SQIVND (reference sequence). This CDR3 region has 15 residues. J gave up 5 bases and V 11 bases, and 14 bases lay outside the gene matches. DNA for the CDR3: TGTGCCTCAAAAGGGCGGGAGTCAAGAACCGGGGAGCTGTTTTTT. Protein product: CASKGRESRTGELFF. The entire variable domain, with the rest obtained from reference TRBV19 and TRBJ2-2, is as follows: DGGITQSPKYLFRKEGQNVTLSCEQNLNHDAMYWYRQDPGQGLRLIYYSQIVNDFQKGDIAEGYSVSREKKESFPLTVTSAQKNPTAFYLCASKGRESRTGELFFGEGSRLTVL.

The rearrangement links TRBV6-6 to TRBJ2-5; D not resolved. The CDR3 is 13 amino acids. Trimming shortened V by 8 bases and J by 1 base, and 11 bases separated the two germline ends. Germline V gives CDR1 MNHNY, CDR2 SVGAGI (reference sequence). The CDR3 DNA sequence: TGTGCCAGCGGTGGGCGGCTCCAAGAGACCCAGTACTTC. It specifies CASGGRLQETQYF.

The V and J genes are TRBV11-3 and TRBJ2-1; 9 bases agree with TRBD1. V gave up 8 bases and J gave up 5 bases; unmatched junction bases: 10. Germline V gives CDR1 SGHNT, CDR2 YENEEA. The CDR3 is 15 residues long. The DNA of the CDR3 is TGTGCCAGCGGGATCTCCGGGACAGGGCACAATGAGCAGTTCTTC. Its translation is CASGISGTGHNEQFF.

DNA for the CDR3: TGTGCCAGTAGTATATTTAGCGGAGCCAAAAACATTCAGTACTTC. It encodes CASSIFSGAKNIQYF. The chain couples TRBV19 to TRBJ2-4; tentatively, D is TRBD2 (6 bases). CDR1 and CDR2 from the germline V gene are LNHDA and SQIVND (reference sequence). Trimming shortened V by 2 bases and J by 0 bases, and 8 bases separated the two germline ends. The CDR3 length is 15 residues.

The chain combines TRBV4-1 with TRBJ2-7, with 9 bases that match TRBD1. CDR1 is MGHRA and CDR2 is YSYEKL in the germline V gene. Trimming took 5 bases from V and 3 from J; bases not matched to a gene: 5. The CDR3 is 14 amino acids. This CDR3 reads CASSSPGQGYEQYF. The CDR3 nucleotides read TGCGCCAGCAGCTCCCCGGGACAGGGCTACGAGCAGTACTTC.

The gene calls are TRBV18 and TRBJ1-5, with a weak D call TRBD1 (5 bases). Trimming removed 4 bases at V and 6 bases at J, with 13 bases between. Germline CDR1 is KGHSH and CDR2 is LQKENI. This CDR3 contains 14 residues. The CDR3 DNA sequence: TGTGCCAGCTCACTTCAGGGAGCCCGTCAGCCCCAGCATTTT. Protein sequence: CASSLQGARQPQHF.

The chain carries TRBV7-6 and TRBJ2-2, with D possibly being TRBD1 (6 bases). The CDR3 extends over 17 amino acids. Trimming took off 4 bases at V and 4 bases at J, with 19 bases between the two ends. Per the germline V gene, CDR1 is SGHVS and CDR2 is FNYEAQ. This chain's CDR3 is CASSSTGHPPGTGELFF. The DNA of the CDR3 is TGTGCCAGCAGCTCGACAGGCCACCCTCCGGGCACCGGGGAGCTGTTTTTT.

The chain couples TRBV19 to TRBJ1-5; 11 bases are a match to TRBD1. V gave up 11 bases and J gave up 0 bases; unmatched junction bases: 3. The CDR3 is made up of 14 amino acids. Per germline, CDR1 LNHDA and CDR2 SQIVND (reference sequence). CDR3 in DNA: TGTGCCGGCGGACAGGGGGCTAGCAATCAGCCCCAGCATTTT. Protein sequence: CAGGQGASNQPQHF.

In this sample, this clone turned up once. The rearrangement uses TRBV11-2 and TRBJ2-7; D might be TRBD1 (6 bases). The CDR3 consists of 15 residues. From germline, CDR1 is SGHAT and CDR2 FQNNGV. With 4 bases removed from V and 0 bases from J, the gap between germline ends came to 13 bases. The CDR3 is CASSWTDRSSYEQYF. CDR3 nucleotide sequence: TGTGCCAGCAGCTGGACGGACAGATCCTCCTACGAGCAGTACTTC.